The rows below give T cell receptor beta chains drawn from one sample of a study of identical twins. TCRdb fed the 5' RACE reads into MiXCR, producing one record per CDR3 protein. This sample has 280,000 or so distinct CDR3 sequences, with 6.5% to 9.5% found just once. These sequences were also reported in another study, on yellow fever vaccine responses in identical twins.

The sequenced material came from memory (CD45RO+) T cells sorted from blood. The receptor source for this set is a woman aged 18-29 years in good health. Each CDR3 is given with its conserved first and last residue. Each record gives: CDR3 protein, CDR3 DNA, clone size, V gene, J gene, D gene. D genes are given only for firm matches. Not all rows give a size; the values are once, few, many and, for expanded clones, a class.

CDR3aa: CASSYQTGPETQYF
CDR3nt: TGTGCCAGCAGCTACCAGACAGGACCAGAGACCCAGTACTTC
abundance: .
v_gene: TRBV7-6
j_gene: TRBJ2-5
d_gene: .

CDR3aa: CASRSFPWRDNTGELFF
CDR3nt: TGTGCCAGCAGGTCTTTTCCCTGGCGGGACAACACCGGGGAGCTGTTTTTT
abundance: many
v_gene: TRBV7-2
j_gene: TRBJ2-2
d_gene: .

CDR3aa: CASSVKRGNEQFF
CDR3nt: TGCGCCAGCAGCGTAAAGCGGGGGAATGAGCAGTTCTTC
abundance: many
v_gene: TRBV5-1
j_gene: TRBJ2-1
d_gene: TRBD2

CDR3aa: CSQPRTAYYGYTF
CDR3nt: TGCAGTCAGCCGAGGACAGCTTACTATGGCTACACCTTC
abundance: .
v_gene: TRBV20-1
j_gene: TRBJ1-2
d_gene: .

CDR3aa: CASSQESRTTFFGYTF
CDR3nt: TGTGCCAGCAGCCAAGAATCAAGGACAACATTCTTCGGCTACACCTTC
abundance: many
v_gene: TRBV3-1
j_gene: TRBJ1-2
d_gene: .

CDR3aa: CASSLLNRDTETQYF
CDR3nt: TGTGCCAGCAGTTTACTAAACCGGGACACTGAGACCCAGTACTTC
abundance: few
v_gene: TRBV27
j_gene: TRBJ2-5
d_gene: .

CDR3aa: CASSTNRGANQPQHF
CDR3nt: TGTGCCAGCAGTACCAACAGGGGCGCTAATCAGCCCCAGCATTTT
abundance: many
v_gene: TRBV12-3/TRBV12-4
j_gene: TRBJ1-5
d_gene: TRBD1

CDR3aa: CATCQDTSGWNEQFF
CDR3nt: TGTGCCACCTGCCAAGATACTAGCGGATGGAATGAGCAGTTCTTC
abundance: .
v_gene: TRBV3-1
j_gene: TRBJ2-1
d_gene: TRBD2

CDR3aa: CATSDRSGSVTDTQYF
CDR3nt: TGTGCCACCAGTGATAGAAGCGGGAGTGTCACAGATACGCAGTATTTT
abundance: many
v_gene: TRBV24-1
j_gene: TRBJ2-3
d_gene: TRBD2

CDR3aa: CASGGQGARNEQFF
CDR3nt: TGTGCCAGTGGGGGACAGGGGGCGAGGAATGAGCAGTTCTTC
abundance: .
v_gene: TRBV19
j_gene: TRBJ2-1
d_gene: TRBD1

CDR3aa: CASSQDRNEQFF
CDR3nt: TGTGCCAGCAGCCAAGACCGTAATGAGCAGTTCTTC
abundance: many
v_gene: TRBV4-2
j_gene: TRBJ2-1
d_gene: .

CDR3aa: CASWVAGGALGGYTF
CDR3nt: TGTGCCAGCTGGGTAGCAGGGGGCGCTTTGGGTGGCTACACCTTC
abundance: .
v_gene: TRBV6-1
j_gene: TRBJ1-2
d_gene: TRBD1

CDR3aa: CASSVESWADTQYF
CDR3nt: TGTGCCAGCAGCGTAGAGAGTTGGGCAGATACGCAGTATTTT
abundance: few
v_gene: TRBV9
j_gene: TRBJ2-3
d_gene: .

CDR3aa: CASSPRGQTIGETQYF
CDR3nt: TGTGCCAGCTCACCACGGGGACAGACTATAGGGGAGACCCAGTACTTC
abundance: many
v_gene: TRBV18
j_gene: TRBJ2-5
d_gene: TRBD1

CDR3aa: CASSPGLIGNEQFF
CDR3nt: TGTGCCAGCAGCCCGGGACTTATTGGGAATGAGCAGTTCTTC
abundance: few
v_gene: TRBV7-7
j_gene: TRBJ2-1
d_gene: .

CDR3aa: CASSFRRLTSTDTQYF
CDR3nt: TGTGCCAGCAGCTTCCGAAGACTTACTAGCACAGATACGCAGTATTTT
abundance: .
v_gene: TRBV7-9
j_gene: TRBJ2-3
d_gene: .

CDR3aa: CASSEGDVGTQYF
CDR3nt: TGCGCCAGCAGTGAGGGTGACGTAGGGACCCAGTACTTC
abundance: many
v_gene: TRBV10-2
j_gene: TRBJ2-5
d_gene: .

CDR3aa: CASSLTRSPLYGYTF
CDR3nt: TGTGCCAGCAGCTTAACCAGGAGCCCTCTCTATGGCTACACCTTC
abundance: .
v_gene: TRBV7-9
j_gene: TRBJ1-2
d_gene: .

CDR3aa: CASSLKLAGTYSYNEQFF
CDR3nt: TGCGCCAGCAGCTTGAAACTAGCGGGAACCTACTCCTACAATGAGCAGTTCTTC
abundance: few
v_gene: TRBV5-1
j_gene: TRBJ2-1
d_gene: TRBD2

CDR3aa: CASTGNPYEQYF
CDR3nt: TGTGCCAGCACCGGGAACCCCTACGAGCAGTACTTC
abundance: .
v_gene: TRBV28
j_gene: TRBJ2-7
d_gene: .

CDR3aa: CSASVGGTDTQYF
CDR3nt: TGCAGTGCTTCTGTTGGGGGCACAGATACGCAGTATTTT
abundance: few
v_gene: TRBV20-1
j_gene: TRBJ2-3
d_gene: .

CDR3aa: CASSPTAGQAFF
CDR3nt: TGTGCCAGCAGCCCAACCGCCGGGCAAGCTTTCTTT
abundance: .
v_gene: TRBV3-1
j_gene: TRBJ1-1
d_gene: .

CDR3aa: CASSLDTSGLTDTQYF
CDR3nt: TGTGCCAGCAGCTTGGACACTAGCGGGCTCACAGATACGCAGTATTTT
abundance: few
v_gene: TRBV11-2
j_gene: TRBJ2-3
d_gene: TRBD2

CDR3aa: CASRIDRNTGELFF
CDR3nt: TGTGCCAGCAGGATAGACAGGAACACCGGGGAGCTGTTTTTT
abundance: many
v_gene: TRBV2
j_gene: TRBJ2-2
d_gene: .

CDR3aa: CASSQQGGSYNEQFF
CDR3nt: TGTGCCAGCAGCCAACAGGGGGGATCCTACAATGAGCAGTTCTTC
abundance: many
v_gene: TRBV4-2
j_gene: TRBJ2-1
d_gene: .

CDR3aa: CASSKIGSSYEQYF
CDR3nt: TGTGCCAGCAGTAAAATCGGGAGTTCCTACGAGCAGTACTTC
abundance: many
v_gene: TRBV27
j_gene: TRBJ2-7
d_gene: .

CDR3aa: CASSQYGGGGELFF
CDR3nt: TGTGCCAGCAGCCAATACGGGGGCGGCGGGGAGCTGTTTTTT
abundance: .
v_gene: TRBV3-1
j_gene: TRBJ2-2
d_gene: .